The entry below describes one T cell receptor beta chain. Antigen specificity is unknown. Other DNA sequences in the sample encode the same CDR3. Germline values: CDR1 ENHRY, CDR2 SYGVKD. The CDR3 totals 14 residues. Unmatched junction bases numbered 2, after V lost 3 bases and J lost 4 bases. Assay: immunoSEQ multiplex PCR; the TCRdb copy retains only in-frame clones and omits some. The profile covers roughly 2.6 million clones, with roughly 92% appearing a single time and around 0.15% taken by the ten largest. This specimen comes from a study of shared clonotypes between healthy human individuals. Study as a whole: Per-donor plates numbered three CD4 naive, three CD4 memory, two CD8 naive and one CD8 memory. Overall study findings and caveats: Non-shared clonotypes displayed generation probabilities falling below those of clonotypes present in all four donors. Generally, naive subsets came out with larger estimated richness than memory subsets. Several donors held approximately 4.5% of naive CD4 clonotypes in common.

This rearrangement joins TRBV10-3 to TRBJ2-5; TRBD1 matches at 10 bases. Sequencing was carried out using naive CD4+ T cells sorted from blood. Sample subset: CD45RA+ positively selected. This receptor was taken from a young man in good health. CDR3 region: CAISEGTGAETQYF. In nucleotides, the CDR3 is TGTGCCATCAGTGAAGGGACAGGGGCAGAGACCCAGTACTTC.